The 32 T cell receptor beta chains below were found in one sample sequenced in a study of cytomegalovirus exposure and HLA in healthy donors. PCR was performed using 60 Vbeta and 13 Jbeta primers. Using immunoSEQ multiplex PCR, the repertoire was profiled, and TCRdb retains in-frame clones only, with some absent. The table shows about 93,000 clones, with 70% to 85% occurring only once. Sequencing used PBMCs. The receptors were gathered from a man aged 45-65 years in good health and CMV-seronegative.

This clone was counted only a few times. The gene calls are TRBV5-1 and TRBJ1-1; a weak D match, TRBD1 (5 bases). Germline lookup yields CDR1 SGHRS and CDR2 YFSETQ. V lost 3 bases to trimming and J lost 0 bases, with 18 bases between them. This CDR3 region has 17 residues. As DNA, the CDR3 is TGCGCCAGCAGCTGGGGCGGGGGGGGAGGGATGAACACTGAAGCTTTCTTT. It yields the protein CASSWGGGGGMNTEAFF.

This sequence joins TRBV6-5 and TRBJ2-2; D is ambiguous. The CDR3 is made up of 14 amino acids. Germline V lookup: CDR1 MNHEY, CDR2 SVGAGI. Trimming took 8 bases from V and 1 from J, leaving 11 bases between them. The CDR3 DNA is TGTGCCAGCCGTGATAGCTTGAACACCGGGGAGCTGTTTTTT. Its protein product is CASRDSLNTGELFF.

Regarding this clone: Other DNA sequences in this sample translate to the same CDR3. The chain links TRBV7-3 to TRBJ2-1; D not certain. This CDR3 has 12 amino acids. With 4 bases removed from V and 10 bases from J, the gap between germline ends came to 11 bases. CDR1 is SGHTA and CDR2 is FQGTGA in the germline V gene. In DNA form, the CDR3 reads TGTGCCAGCAGCTCCGAGACCAGGGAGCAGTTCTTC. This sequence encodes CASSSETREQFF.

The rearrangement joins TRBV7-2 to TRBJ2-7; possible D gene TRBD2, 7 bases. The germline V gene encodes CDR1 SGHTA and CDR2 FQGNSA. The V gene lost 5 bases and the J gene lost 3 bases, with 17 bases spanning the gap. CDR3 size: 15 residues. The CDR3, as DNA: TGTGCCAGCAGCCCCGGGGAGGGGGAGGGCTACGAGCAGTACTTC. This sequence encodes CASSPGEGEGYEQYF. The variable domain in full, completed from reference TRBV7-2 and TRBJ2-7, reads GAGVSQSPSNKVTEKGKDVELRCDPISGHTALYWYRQSLGQGLEFLIYFQGNSAPDKSGLPSDRFSAERTGGSVSTLTIQRTQQEDSAVYLCASSPGEGEGYEQYFGPGTRLTVT.

The rearrangement links TRBV7-6 to TRBJ2-7, with a tentative D call TRBD2 (6 bases). Trimming pared 5 bases from V and 3 bases from J, leaving 14 bases between. Looked up from germline, CDR1 is SGHVS and CDR2 is FNYEAQ. The CDR3 loop spans 14 amino acids. CDR3 sequence (DNA): TGTGCCAGCAGCCCCCGCGGGGACGACTACGAGCAGTACTTC. It yields the protein CASSPRGDDYEQYF.

The chain has TRBV15 and TRBJ2-5; D not certain. The CDR3 runs 15 residues. The ends were cut back, 3 bases at V and 3 bases at J, with 14 bases in the middle. CDR1 and CDR2 (germline): LNHNV, YYDKDF (reference sequence). The CDR3 here is CATSRTTANEETQYF. CDR3 DNA sequence: TGTGCCACCAGCAGGACAACGGCCAACGAAGAGACCCAGTACTTC.

The rearrangement uses TRBV27 and TRBJ2-1; the match to TRBD2 covers 11 bases. J was trimmed by 8 bases and V by 6 bases; bases with no gene match: 9. Germline CDR1 MNHEY, CDR2 SMNVEV (reference sequence). The CDR3 totals 15 residues. The CDR3 here is CASRRSGTSGYEQFF. Here the CDR3 DNA reads TGTGCCAGCAGAAGGTCCGGGACTAGCGGATATGAGCAGTTCTTC.

The rearrangement joins TRBV9 to TRBJ2-3; the D gene is possibly TRBD1 (6 bases). CDR1 is SGDLS and CDR2 is YYNGEE in the germline V gene. V lost 0 bases, J lost 6 bases, and 20 bases lay in between. There are 17 residues in the CDR3. The CDR3 protein is CASSVVPGPGARDTQYF. The DNA for the CDR3 is TGTGCCAGCAGCGTAGTACCGGGCCCAGGGGCGCGGGATACGCAGTATTTT.

This clone has a single count. The chain links TRBV6-1 to TRBJ2-5; D call uncertain. The J call could be wrong; TRBJ2-7 is a better fit for the DNA end. This CDR3 comprises 11 residues. Germline lookup yields CDR1 MNHNS and CDR2 SASEGT. Here the CDR3 reads CASSDYYEQYF. The CDR3 region has the DNA TGTGCCAGCAGTGATTACTACGAGCAGTACTTC.

V and J are TRBV5-1 and TRBJ2-7, with 8 bases fitting TRBD1. The V gene's germline CDR1 is SGHRS and CDR2 YFSETQ. The trim removed 5 bases at V and 1 base at J, leaving 5 bases unmatched. CDR3 length: 14 residues. Written as DNA, the CDR3 is TGCGCCAGCAGTACCGGGACAGGTTCCTACGAGCAGTACTTC. Residues: CASSTGTGSYEQYF.

This chain uses TRBV7-2 with TRBJ1-5; the D is unclear. CDR1 SGHTA and CDR2 FQGNSA come from the germline V gene. With 3 bases removed from V and 2 bases from J, the gap between germline ends came to 11 bases. The CDR3 has 15 residues. CDR3 bases: TGTGCCAGCAGCTTGACGCCGGGAGGCAATCAGCCCCAGCATTTT. Translating gives CASSLTPGGNQPQHF.

The chain couples TRBV29-1 to TRBJ1-2, with TRBD1 as a possible D gene (6 bases). This CDR3 spans 14 amino acids. The V and J ends lost 5 bases and 4 bases respectively, with 17 bases between them. Germline assignment: CDR1 SQVTM and CDR2 ANQGSEA. The CDR3: CSVPPGEGSYGYTF. The CDR3, as DNA: TGCAGCGTTCCCCCAGGGGAAGGAAGCTATGGCTACACCTTC.

V and J are TRBV6-1 and TRBJ1-2; no clear D gene. Trimming took 1 base from V and 8 from J, leaving 14 bases between them. This CDR3 has 14 amino acids. Looked up from germline, CDR1 is MNHNS and CDR2 is SASEGT. The DNA for the CDR3 is TGTGCCAGCAGTGAAGTCGTTTCAGGAAACGGCTACACCTTC. Protein: CASSEVVSGNGYTF.

The V gene is TRBV4-2, the J gene TRBJ1-3; 8 bases are shared with TRBD1. CDR1 and CDR2 from the germline V gene are LGHNA and YNFKEQ. The CDR3 totals 16 residues. V lost 3 bases and J lost 0; bases outside the gene matches: 4. The CDR3 protein is CASSQGTGPSGNTIYF. The CDR3 DNA sequence: TGTGCCAGCAGCCAGGGGACAGGTCCCTCTGGAAACACCATATATTTT.

The J gene is TRBJ2-3, the V gene TRBV27, with 10 nucleotides matching TRBD2. J lost 4 bases, V lost 3 bases, and 7 bases had no gene match. The V gene's germline CDR1 is MNHEY and CDR2 SMNVEV (reference sequence). The CDR3 extends over 16 amino acids. This CDR3 reads CASSFRTSGISDTQYF. The CDR3 nucleotides are TGTGCCAGCAGTTTCAGAACTAGCGGGATATCAGATACGCAGTATTTT.

The V and J genes are TRBV7-3 and TRBJ2-7; 13 bases map to TRBD2. The germline CDR1 and CDR2 sequences are SGHTA and FQGTGA. The CDR3 runs 14 residues. The V segment lost 5 bases and the J segment 6 bases; nucleotides outside the gene matches: 4. CDR3 nucleotides: TGTGCCAGCAGCAGGACTAGCGGGAGTTGCGAGCAGTACTTC. Residues: CASSRTSGSCEQYF.

This clone has more than one count but fewer than ten. The CDR3: CASSDSAGGPGEQYF. CDR3 in DNA: TGTGCCAGCAGTGACTCGGCGGGAGGGCCCGGCGAGCAGTACTTC. This chain links TRBV6-4 with TRBJ2-7, with 9 bases aligning to TRBD2. The trim removed 0 bases at V and 6 bases at J, leaving 6 bases unmatched. The CDR3 contains 15 residues. Germline V lookup: CDR1 MRHNA, CDR2 SNTAGT.

This clone was recorded only once. The chain employs TRBV9 and TRBJ2-1; 9 bases agree with TRBD1. V was clipped by 4 bases and J by 5 bases; unmatched bases: 7. Germline loops: CDR1 SGDLS, CDR2 YYNGEE. The CDR3 runs 15 residues. DNA for the CDR3: TGTGCCAGCAGCCCAGACAGGGGGGGGAACAATGAGCAGTTCTTC. It translates to CASSPDRGGNNEQFF.

This clone was observed once. The V gene is TRBV5-1, the J gene TRBJ2-6; TRBD1 agrees at 9 bases. CDR1 and CDR2 (germline): SGHRS, YFSETQ. CDR3 length: 18 residues. V was clipped by 1 base and J by 0 bases; unmatched bases: 5. The CDR3 sequence is CASSLRDRDDSGANVLTF. Written as DNA, the CDR3 is TGCGCCAGCAGCTTGAGGGACAGGGACGACTCTGGGGCCAACGTCCTGACTTTC.

The rearrangement joins TRBV10-3 to TRBJ2-2, with D perhaps matching TRBD1 (6 bases). This CDR3 contains 15 residues. The V gene lost 4 bases and the J gene lost 3 bases, with 12 bases spanning the gap. CDR1 and CDR2 from the germline V gene are ENHRY and SYGVKD. DNA for the CDR3: TGTGCCATCAGTGGCCCGGGACAAGACACCGGGGAGCTGTTTTTT. Translating it yields CAISGPGQDTGELFF.

This clone appeared a few times. The rearrangement links TRBV6-5 to TRBJ2-7; possible D gene TRBD1, 5 bases. The V end lost 2 bases, the J end lost 6 bases, and 11 bases lay between the germline ends. CDR3 length: 13 amino acids. Per germline, CDR1 MNHEY and CDR2 SVGAGI. For the CDR3, the DNA is TGTGCCAGCAGTTACCTCGACAGCCCCGAGCAGTACTTC. Its protein product is CASSYLDSPEQYF.

This chain joins TRBV7-6 and TRBJ2-1; D is perhaps TRBD2 (7 bases). Germline CDR1 reads SGHVS; CDR2 reads FNYEAQ. This CDR3 spans 14 amino acids. The V gene lost 3 bases and the J gene lost 7 bases, with 13 bases spanning the gap. This chain's CDR3 is CASSLGGGGNEQFF. CDR3 bases: TGTGCCAGCAGCTTGGGGGGCGGGGGAAATGAGCAGTTCTTC. The complete variable domain, with remaining parts taken from reference TRBV7-6 and TRBJ2-1, reads GAGVSQSPRYKVTKRGQDVALRCDPISGHVSLYWYRQALGQGPEFLTYFNYEAQQDKSGLPNDRFSAERPEGSISTLTIQRTEQRDSAMYRCASSLGGGGNEQFFGPGTRLTVL.

The V and J genes are TRBV19 and TRBJ2-4; weak D call: TRBD1 (6 bases). Trimming took 7 bases from V and 6 from J, leaving 7 bases between them. Germline V gene lookup returns CDR1 LNHDA and CDR2 SQIVND (reference sequence). The CDR3 sequence is 11 residues long. Here the CDR3 reads CASTDRNIQYF. In DNA, the CDR3 is TGTGCCAGTACGGACAGAAACATTCAGTACTTC.

The chain employs TRBV9 and TRBJ2-1; the match to TRBD2 covers 9 bases. Germline V lookup: CDR1 SGDLS, CDR2 YYNGEE. J gave up 8 bases and V 4 bases, and 10 bases lay outside the gene matches. The CDR3 runs 15 residues. The CDR3 is CASSPRGSGSYEQFF. CDR3 DNA sequence: TGTGCCAGCAGCCCCCGGGGTAGCGGGAGTTATGAGCAGTTCTTC.

V gene TRBV11-2 combines with J gene TRBJ2-2; 8 bases line up with TRBD2. Germline V gives CDR1 SGHAT, CDR2 FQNNGV. With V trimmed by 4 bases and J by 6 bases, 13 bases remained unmatched. This CDR3 has 17 amino acids. CDR3 residues: CASSSRGAGGTAGELFF. CDR3 bases: TGTGCCAGCAGCTCCCGGGGGGCGGGAGGAACTGCCGGGGAGCTGTTTTTT.

This chain uses TRBV28 with TRBJ2-7, with a possible D match to TRBD2 (6 bases). In germline, CDR1 is MDHEN, CDR2 SYDVKM. The CDR3 runs to 14 residues. V was cut by 8 bases and J by 1 base, with 15 bases left in between. The CDR3 DNA sequence: TGTGCCAGCTGGGACCGGAGCGGGTCCTACGAGCAGTACTTC. Translating it yields CASWDRSGSYEQYF.

The chain carries TRBV5-5 and TRBJ1-1; D is unresolved. V was cut by 2 bases and J by 0 bases, with 8 bases left in between. Germline CDR1 is SGHKS and CDR2 is YYEKEE (reference sequence). The CDR3 length is 14 residues. CDR3: CASSFVSVNTEAFF. CDR3 bases: TGTGCCAGCAGCTTCGTTTCAGTGAACACTGAAGCTTTCTTT.

The chain carries TRBV7-2 and TRBJ1-5; tentative D call: TRBD1 (6 bases). V was shortened by 5 bases and J by 5 bases, with 10 bases between the two germline ends. Germline CDR1 SGHTA, CDR2 FQGNSA. This CDR3 spans 13 amino acids. The CDR3 DNA is TGTGCCAGCAGCCCGGACAGATATCAGCCCCAGCATTTT. It translates to CASSPDRYQPQHF.

The J gene is TRBJ2-1, the V gene TRBV5-4; 10 nucleotides line up with TRBD2. J was trimmed by 7 bases and V by 4 bases; bases with no gene match: 14. CDR3 length: 17 amino acids. Germline values: CDR1 SGHNT, CDR2 YYREEE (reference sequence). The DNA of the CDR3 is TGTGCCAGCAGCCATACAACTAGCGGGATTCTCTGGAATGAGCAGTTCTTC. Translation gives CASSHTTSGILWNEQFF.

The chain uses TRBV27 and TRBJ2-7, with a possible D match to TRBD1 (6 bases). Per germline, CDR1 MNHEY and CDR2 SMNVEV (reference sequence). This CDR3 has 15 residues. V was cut by 7 bases and J by 5 bases, with 21 bases left in between. The CDR3 nucleotides are TGTGCCAGCAACCCGCTTTGGCAGGGGCAACACGAGCAGTACTTC. As protein: CASNPLWQGQHEQYF.

The rearrangement links TRBV28 to TRBJ2-7; D unclear. This CDR3 has 12 amino acids. Germline lookup yields CDR1 MDHEN and CDR2 SYDVKM. V was clipped by 7 bases and J by 4 bases, with 11 bases between them. In nucleotides, the CDR3 is TGTGCCAGCAAAAGTAACAGTTACGAGCAGTACTTC. Its protein product is CASKSNSYEQYF.

The V call is TRBV28, the J call TRBJ1-1; TRBD1 might be the D (6 bases). Germline V gene sequence: CDR1 MDHEN, CDR2 SYDVKM. The CDR3 contains 15 residues. V shed 4 bases and J shed 2 bases, with 14 bases lying between them. The CDR3 DNA reads as TGTGCCAGCAGTTCTCCCCCCAGGGGAAACACTGAAGCTTTCTTT. Translation: CASSSPPRGNTEAFF.